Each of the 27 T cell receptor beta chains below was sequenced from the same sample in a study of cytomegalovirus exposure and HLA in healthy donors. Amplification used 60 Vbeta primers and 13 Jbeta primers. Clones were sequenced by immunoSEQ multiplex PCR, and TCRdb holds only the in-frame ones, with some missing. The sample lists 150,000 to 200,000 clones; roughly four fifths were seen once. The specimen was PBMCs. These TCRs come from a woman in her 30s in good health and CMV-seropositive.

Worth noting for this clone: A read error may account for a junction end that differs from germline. The CDR3 nucleotides are TGTTCCAGCAGTTCGGTCTATGGAGGTGAAGCTTTCTTT. Protein sequence: CSSSSVYGGEAFF. V is TRBV7-9 and J is TRBJ1-1; D unclear. The germline V gene encodes CDR1 SEHNR and CDR2 FQNEAQ (reference sequence). This CDR3 has 13 amino acids.

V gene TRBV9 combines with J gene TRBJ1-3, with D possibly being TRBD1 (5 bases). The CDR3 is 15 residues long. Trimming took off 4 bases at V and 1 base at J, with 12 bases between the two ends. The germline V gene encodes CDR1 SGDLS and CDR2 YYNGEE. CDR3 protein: CASSLTGGSGNTIYF. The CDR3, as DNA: TGTGCCAGCAGCTTGACTGGGGGGTCTGGAAACACCATATATTTT.

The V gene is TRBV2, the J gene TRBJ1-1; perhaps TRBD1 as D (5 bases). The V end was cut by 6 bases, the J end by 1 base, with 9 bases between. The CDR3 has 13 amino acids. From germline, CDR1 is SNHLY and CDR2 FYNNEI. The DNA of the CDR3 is TGTGCCAGCAGCCCAGGGTGGAACACTGAAGCTTTCTTT. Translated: CASSPGWNTEAFF.

The CDR3 nucleotides read TGTGCCAGCAGTGAAGCGCCCTTTGCGGGGGCAGGGGAGCAGTTCTTC. Amino acid sequence: CASSEAPFAGAGEQFF. V gene TRBV2 combines with J gene TRBJ2-1; D is possibly TRBD2 (7 bases). Per the germline V gene, CDR1 is SNHLY and CDR2 is FYNNEI. The V end was cut by 0 bases, the J end by 10 bases, with 19 bases between. The CDR3 totals 16 residues. The full variable domain, its missing parts supplied by reference TRBV2 and TRBJ2-1, is EPEVTQTPSHQVTQMGQEVILRCVPISNHLYFYWYRQILGQKVEFLVSFYNNEISEKSEIFDDQFSVERPDGSNFTLKIRSTKLEDSAMYFCASSEAPFAGAGEQFFGPGTRLTVL.

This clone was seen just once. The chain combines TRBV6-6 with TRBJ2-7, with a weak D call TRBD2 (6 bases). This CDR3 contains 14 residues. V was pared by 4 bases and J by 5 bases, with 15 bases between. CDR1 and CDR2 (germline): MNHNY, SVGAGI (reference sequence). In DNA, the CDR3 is TGTGCCAGCAGTTCCCGGGACTTGAGAGACGAGCAGTACTTC. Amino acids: CASSSRDLRDEQYF.

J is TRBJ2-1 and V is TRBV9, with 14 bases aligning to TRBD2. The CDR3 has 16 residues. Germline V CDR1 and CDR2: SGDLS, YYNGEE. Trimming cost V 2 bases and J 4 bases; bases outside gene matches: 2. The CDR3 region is CASSVRLAGGYNEQFF. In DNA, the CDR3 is TGTGCCAGCAGCGTCCGACTAGCGGGGGGGTACAATGAGCAGTTCTTC. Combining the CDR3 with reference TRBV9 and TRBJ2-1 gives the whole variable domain DSGVTQTPKHLITATGQRVTLRCSPRSGDLSVYWYQQSLDQGLQFLIQYYNGEERAKGNILERFSAQQFPDLHSELNLSSLELGDSALYFCASSVRLAGGYNEQFFGPGTRLTVL.

CDR3: CASSLLELEGTQPQHF. For the CDR3, the DNA is TGTGCCAGCAGTTTATTGGAACTTGAGGGAACTCAGCCCCAGCATTTT. The chain joins TRBV28 to TRBJ1-5; D is uncertain. Germline V gene lookup returns CDR1 MDHEN and CDR2 SYDVKM. Trimming left V 1 base short and J 6 bases short, with 16 bases between. This CDR3 has 16 residues.

The CDR3 sequence: CASRAQVEQPQHF. The CDR3 DNA follows: TGTGCCAGCAGGGCACAGGTCGAACAGCCCCAGCATTTT. This sequence joins TRBV28 and TRBJ1-5; D is perhaps TRBD1 (5 bases). This CDR3 is built from 13 residues. V dropped 6 bases and J dropped 7 bases, with 13 bases sitting between them. Looked up from germline, CDR1 is MDHEN and CDR2 is SYDVKM. The whole variable domain, filled in from reference TRBV28 and TRBJ1-5, reads DVKVTQSSRYLVKRTGEKVFLECVQDMDHENMFWYRQDPGLGLRLIYFSYDVKMKEKGDIPEGYSVSREKKERFSLILESASTNQTSMYLCASRAQVEQPQHFGDGTRLSIL.

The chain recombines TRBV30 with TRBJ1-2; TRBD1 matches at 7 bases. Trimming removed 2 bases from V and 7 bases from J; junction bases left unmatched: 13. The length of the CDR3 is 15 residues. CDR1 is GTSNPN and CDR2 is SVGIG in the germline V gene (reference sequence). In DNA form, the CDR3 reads TGTGCCTGGAGTTTCAGACAGGGAGAGGTGTCTGGCTACACCTTC. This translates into CAWSFRQGEVSGYTF. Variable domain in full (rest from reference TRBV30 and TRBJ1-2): SQTIHQWPATLVQPVGSPLSLECTVEGTSNPNLYWYRQAAGRGLQLLFYSVGIGQISSEVPQNLSASRPQDRQFILSSKKLLLSDSGFYLCAWSFRQGEVSGYTFGSGTRLTVV.

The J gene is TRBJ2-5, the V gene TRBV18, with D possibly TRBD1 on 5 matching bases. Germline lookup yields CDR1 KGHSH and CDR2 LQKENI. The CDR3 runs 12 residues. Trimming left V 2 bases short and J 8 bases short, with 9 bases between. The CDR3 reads CASSPKQATQYF. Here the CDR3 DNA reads TGTGCCAGCTCACCAAAACAGGCAACCCAGTACTTC.

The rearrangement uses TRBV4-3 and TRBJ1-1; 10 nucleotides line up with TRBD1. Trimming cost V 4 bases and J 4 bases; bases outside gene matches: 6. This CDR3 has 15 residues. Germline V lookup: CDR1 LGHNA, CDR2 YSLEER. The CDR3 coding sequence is TGCGCCAGCAGCCCCGGGACAGGGGTAGTCACTGAAGCTTTCTTT. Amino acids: CASSPGTGVVTEAFF.

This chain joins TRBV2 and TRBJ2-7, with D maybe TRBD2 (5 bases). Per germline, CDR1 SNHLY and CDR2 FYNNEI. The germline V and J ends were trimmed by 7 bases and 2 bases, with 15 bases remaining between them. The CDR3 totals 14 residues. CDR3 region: CASNLRGDPYEQYF. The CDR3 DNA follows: TGTGCCAGCAACCTTCGGGGAGACCCCTACGAGCAGTACTTC.

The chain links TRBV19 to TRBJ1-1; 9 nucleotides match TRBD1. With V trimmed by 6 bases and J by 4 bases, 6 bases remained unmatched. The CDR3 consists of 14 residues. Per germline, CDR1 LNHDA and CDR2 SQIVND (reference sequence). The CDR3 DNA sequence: TGTGCCAGTAGAGTGACAGGGGGAGGCACTGAAGCTTTCTTT. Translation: CASRVTGGGTEAFF.

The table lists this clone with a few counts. CDR3 sequence reads: CATSSWLAGVAEQYF. The CDR3 DNA sequence: TGTGCCACCAGCAGTTGGCTAGCGGGAGTTGCCGAGCAGTACTTC. The rearrangement uses TRBV15 and TRBJ2-7; 10 nucleotides agree with TRBD2. This CDR3 is 15 amino acids long. In germline, CDR1 is LNHNV, CDR2 YYDKDF (reference sequence). Losses at the gene ends were 3 bases for V and 6 bases for J; bases not matched to a gene: 8.

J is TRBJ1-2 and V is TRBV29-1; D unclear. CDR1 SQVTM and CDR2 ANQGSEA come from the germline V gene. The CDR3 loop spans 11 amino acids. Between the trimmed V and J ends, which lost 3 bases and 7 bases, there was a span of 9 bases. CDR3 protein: CSVERRGGYTF. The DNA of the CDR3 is TGCAGCGTTGAGCGGCGGGGTGGCTACACCTTC. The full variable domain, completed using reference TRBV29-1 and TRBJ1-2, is SAVISQKPSRDICQRGTSLTIQCQVDSQVTMMFWYRQQPGQSLTLIATANQGSEATYESGFVIDKFPISRPNLTFSTLTVSNMSPEDSSIYLCSVERRGGYTFGSGTRLTVV.

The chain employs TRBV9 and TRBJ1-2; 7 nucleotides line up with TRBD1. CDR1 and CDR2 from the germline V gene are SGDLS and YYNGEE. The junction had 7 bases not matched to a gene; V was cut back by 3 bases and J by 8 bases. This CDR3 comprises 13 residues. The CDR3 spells CASSADRVRGYTF. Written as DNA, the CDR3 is TGTGCCAGCAGCGCCGACAGGGTGCGCGGCTACACCTTC.

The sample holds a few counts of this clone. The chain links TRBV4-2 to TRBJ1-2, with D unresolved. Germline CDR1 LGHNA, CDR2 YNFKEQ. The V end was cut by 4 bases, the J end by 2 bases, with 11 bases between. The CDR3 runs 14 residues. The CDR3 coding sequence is TGTGCCAGCAGCCCCACGGGGAACAACTATGGCTACACCTTC. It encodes CASSPTGNNYGYTF.

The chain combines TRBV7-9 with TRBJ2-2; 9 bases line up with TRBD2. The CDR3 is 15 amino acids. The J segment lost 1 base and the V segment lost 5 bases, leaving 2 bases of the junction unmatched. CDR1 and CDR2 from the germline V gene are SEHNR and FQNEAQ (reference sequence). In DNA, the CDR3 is TGTGCCAGCAGCATGACTAGCGGGAACACCGGGGAGCTGTTTTTT. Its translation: CASSMTSGNTGELFF.

The CDR3 sequence: CATRGGQDSNQPQHF. The CDR3 nucleotides read TGTGCCACCAGGGGGGGACAGGATAGCAATCAGCCCCAGCATTTT. V usage is TRBV15 and J usage is TRBJ1-5, with 8 bases fitting TRBD1. The V gene's germline CDR1 is LNHNV and CDR2 YYDKDF (reference sequence). V shed 6 bases, J shed 0 bases, and the junction held 4 bases outside the gene matches. The CDR3 sequence is 15 residues long.

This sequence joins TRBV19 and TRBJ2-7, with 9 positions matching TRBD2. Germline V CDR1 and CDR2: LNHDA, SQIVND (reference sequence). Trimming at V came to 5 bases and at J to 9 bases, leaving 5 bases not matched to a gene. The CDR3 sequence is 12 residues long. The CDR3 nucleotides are TGTGCCAGTAGTCCCGGACTAGCGAGGCAGTACTTC. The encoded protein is CASSPGLARQYF.

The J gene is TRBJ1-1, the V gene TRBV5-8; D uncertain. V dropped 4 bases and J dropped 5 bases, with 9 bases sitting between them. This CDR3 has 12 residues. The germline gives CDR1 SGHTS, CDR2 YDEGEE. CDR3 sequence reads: CASSRVETEAFF. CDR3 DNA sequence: TGTGCCAGCAGCCGGGTGGAGACTGAAGCTTTCTTT.

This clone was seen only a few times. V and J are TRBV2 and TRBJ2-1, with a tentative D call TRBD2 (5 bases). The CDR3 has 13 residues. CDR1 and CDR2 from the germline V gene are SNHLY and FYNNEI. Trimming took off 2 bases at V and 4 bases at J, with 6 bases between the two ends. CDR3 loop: CASSESGYNEQFF. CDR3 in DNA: TGTGCCAGCAGTGAAAGCGGATACAATGAGCAGTTCTTC. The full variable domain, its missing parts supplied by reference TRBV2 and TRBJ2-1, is EPEVTQTPSHQVTQMGQEVILRCVPISNHLYFYWYRQILGQKVEFLVSFYNNEISEKSEIFDDQFSVERPDGSNFTLKIRSTKLEDSAMYFCASSESGYNEQFFGPGTRLTVL.

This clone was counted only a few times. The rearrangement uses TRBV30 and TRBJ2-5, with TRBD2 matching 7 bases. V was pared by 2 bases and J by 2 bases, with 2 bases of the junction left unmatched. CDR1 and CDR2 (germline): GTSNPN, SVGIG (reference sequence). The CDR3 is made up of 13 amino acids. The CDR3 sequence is CAWSPRGQETQYF. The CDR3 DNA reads TGTGCCTGGAGTCCGCGGGGGCAAGAGACCCAGTACTTC.

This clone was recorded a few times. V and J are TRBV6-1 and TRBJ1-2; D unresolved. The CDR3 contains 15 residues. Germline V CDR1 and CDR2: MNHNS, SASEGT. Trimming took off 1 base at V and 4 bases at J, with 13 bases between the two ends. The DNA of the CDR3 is TGTGCCAGCAGTGAAGGGAAACCCGGACTCTATGGCTACACCTTC. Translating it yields CASSEGKPGLYGYTF.

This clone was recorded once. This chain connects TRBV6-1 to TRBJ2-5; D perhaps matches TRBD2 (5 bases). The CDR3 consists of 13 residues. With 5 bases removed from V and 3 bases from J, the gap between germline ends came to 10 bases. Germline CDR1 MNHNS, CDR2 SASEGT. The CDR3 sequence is CASSLNGKETQYF. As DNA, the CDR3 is TGTGCCAGCAGTCTCAACGGGAAAGAGACCCAGTACTTC.

CDR3 sequence: CASSPPVAVGTGELFF. The DNA for the CDR3 is TGTGCCAGCAGCCCCCCCGTGGCGGTTGGCACCGGGGAGCTGTTTTTT. V usage is TRBV7-2 and J usage is TRBJ2-2, with unresolved D. The CDR3 runs 16 residues. In germline, CDR1 is SGHTA, CDR2 FQGNSA. V lost 5 bases, J lost 4 bases, and 17 bases lay in between.

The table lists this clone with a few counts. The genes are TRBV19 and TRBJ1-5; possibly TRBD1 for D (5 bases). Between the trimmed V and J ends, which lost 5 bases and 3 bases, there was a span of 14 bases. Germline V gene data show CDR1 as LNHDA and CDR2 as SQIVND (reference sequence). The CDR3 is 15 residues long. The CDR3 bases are TGTGCCAGTAGTGCGGGGCAGCACTACAATCAGCCCCAGCATTTT. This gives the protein CASSAGQHYNQPQHF.